This T cell receptor beta chain was sequenced during a study of OX40 agonist ivuxolimab in advanced cancers. Across the study: Patients were dosed with the agonistic anti-OX40 (CD134) antibody ivuxolimab. Ivuxolimab was administered intravenously to patients at 0.01 to 10 mg/kg every 2 weeks. Three patients had partial responses: one hepatocellular carcinoma, two cutaneous melanoma. Study-wide results and limits: Still undetermined is the antigen specificity of the expanded peripheral T cells.

This clone appeared a single time. Its specificity is not known. The method was immunoSEQ multiplex PCR; TCRdb's version includes in-frame clones alone and lacks a portion of them. The table records tens of thousands of clones, more than 75% of them present only once. The sequenced sample was CD4+ or CD8+ T cells sorted from blood, obtained in a trial of the OX40 agonist ivuxolimab. The clonotype comes from an adult with an advanced solid tumor such as melanoma, head and neck, liver or kidney cancer.

As DNA, the CDR3 is TGTGCCAGCAGCCAGACGGGCAGCACAGATACGCAGTATTTT. This codes for CASSQTGSTDTQYF. The chain carries TRBV7-3 and TRBJ2-3, with D uncertain. Germline loops: CDR1 SGHTA, CDR2 FQGTGA. The CDR3 is made up of 14 amino acids. V lost 5 bases, J lost 0 bases, and 9 bases lay in between.